Reported below is one T cell receptor (beta chain). Its antigen has not been determined. No clone much larger than this one lies a single base away; base qualities are absent. This specimen comes from a study of T-cell memory formation after mild COVID-19 listed by TCRdb under 2021. Regarding the research as a whole: Most TCR sequence clusters were specific to one of the two donors. The cohort was made up of two young adult volunteers, one female and one male, who were previously healthy. In a couple of donors, T-cell clones that expanded and contracted after mild COVID-19 were tracked by sequencing TCRalpha and TCRbeta repertoires over time.

Ficoll-Paque density gradient centrifugation was the method used to isolate PBMCs. Summary of the overall study and its limitations: Contracting CD4+ clones turned up mainly in the CM and EM memory subsets, whereas EMRA was where CD8+ clones were enriched. The study covered only a couple of mild cases, and larger cohorts including severe cases with pre-infection samples were considered necessary. Clones that contracted from day 15 to 85 showed balanced CD4/CD8 phenotypes, whereas a second wave of clones that expanded from day 15 to 37 leaned towards CD4+. SARS-CoV-2 specificity of the second-wave clones peaking on day 37 was not confirmed. Some responding clones were found in pre-infection memory, which suggests that pre-existing cross-reactive memory T cells took part in the SARS-CoV-2 response.

Data came from an Illumina NovaSeq 6000. TCRalpha and TCRbeta cDNA libraries were built by 5'RACE with constant-segment primers, adding sample barcodes and unique molecular identifiers. RNA was extracted from every sample with Trizol reagent. Library amplification was performed in two PCR steps, and a second sample barcode and Illumina TruSeq adapters were introduced in the second step. Libraries were sequenced on an Illumina NovaSeq with 2 x 150 bp paired-end reads. Per the source publication's procedure: The reads were demultiplexed and collapsed into UMI-guided consensus sequences using migec v1.2.7. Using mixcr v2.1.11, UMI consensuses were aligned to TRA and TRB V and J templates and then assembled into clonotypes. A clonotype was counted as expanded or contracted only if both edgeR and NoisET called the change significant, with noise models trained on biological replicates. edgeR calls used a false discovery rate-adjusted p below 0.01 and a log2 fold-change threshold of 1. As an exploratory analysis of dynamics, max-normalized trajectories of the 1000 most abundant clonotypes were examined with PCA combined with hierarchical clustering. Each responding clone was given a CD4 or CD8 phenotype based on the CD4+ and CD8+ repertoires, which had been sequenced separately. The public reads were run again by TCRdb, first through fastp at Q25 and then through MiXCR, and only productive beta chains were kept. Each CDR3 protein gets just one entry, which takes the most common genes and DNA from the rows behind it. TCRdb's processing, not the authors', yielded these V and J calls. The sample table lists about 450,000 distinct CDR3 sequences, about a quarter of them with a count of one. The top ten hold 13% of the sample.

This TCR came from an adult woman who had mild COVID-19 (a few samples of this study predate the infection). The sample titles of this study are shuffled in the database, so cell type and time point are left out; the donor was told from shared clones. The sequenced material came from PBMCs or a T cell subset sorted from them (not recorded which).

The DNA sequence is as follows: TGCGCCAGCAGCCGGGGTTGGGAGATGGGCGAGCAGTACTTC. Its protein product is CASSRGWEMGEQYF. The V and J genes are TRBV5-1 and TRBJ2-7; the D gene is possibly TRBD2, with 5 bases matching. From the cysteine up to the phenylalanine, the CDR3 has a length of 14 residues. Just CDR3 DNA is preserved here, 42 bases in frame from base 1. Taken from the germline V gene, the CDR1 and CDR2 loops are SGHRS and YFSETQ. The junction carries 17 bases between V and J, which are trimmed by 4 bases and 6 bases respectively.